The source of this T cell receptor (beta chain) is a study of blood T cell repertoires in COVID-19. The wider study: PBMCs, B-cell-depleted T cells, or T cells provided the cDNA or gDNA that made up the material.

The CDR3 sequence is 15 residues long. The V end lost 5 bases, the J end lost 6 bases, and 20 bases lay between the germline ends. The germline V gene encodes CDR1 SGHVS and CDR2 FQNEAQ. Generated by immunoSEQ multiplex PCR, the TCRdb table keeps only in-frame clones and is missing some. Of around 260,000 clones in the sample, 75% to 90% were seen once. Material for sequencing was peripheral blood. The clonotype originates from a man between 60 and 75 years old who had recovered from COVID-19. This chain links TRBV7-8 with TRBJ2-7; TRBD2 is a possible D gene (6 bases). This CDR3 is CASSRGRGRAPEQYF. DNA for the CDR3: TGTGCCAGCAGCCGAGGACGGGGGAGAGCTCCCGAGCAGTACTTC.